A selection of T cell receptor beta chains follows, all from one sample in a study of control samples from healthy donors and cancer patients. This table comes from immunoSEQ multiplex PCR, and its TCRdb copy is limited to in-frame clones, with some not included. The table records more than 140,000 clones, 85% to 95% of them present only once. What was sequenced was blood. Receptors were obtained from a middle-aged man in good health. Both conserved end residues are part of each CDR3. Each record gives: J gene, V gene, D gene, clone size, CDR3 DNA, CDR3 protein. The D gene is left open where the match is weak. The size field is filled for only some rows; it gives once, few, many or a size class.

TRBJ2-2	TRBV5-1	.	.	TGCGCCAGCAGCGAAAGGAGCGGGGAGCTGTTTTTT	CASSERSGELFF
TRBJ1-2	TRBV29-1	.	.	TGCAGCGTTGAAGTCCACAGGGTTCTAGATGGCTACACCTTC	CSVEVHRVLDGYTF
TRBJ2-3	TRBV18	.	.	TGTGCCAGCTCACCACGTCTCACAGATACGCAGTATTTT	CASSPRLTDTQYF
TRBJ2-1	TRBV7-9	.	.	TGTGCCAGCAGCTTGAGCGTATACAATGAGCAGTTCTTC	CASSLSVYNEQFF
TRBJ2-2	TRBV4-2	TRBD2	.	TGTGCCAGCAGCCAACAAGCGGGGGCTCCGCCCGGGGAGCTGTTTTTT	CASSQQAGAPPGELFF
TRBJ2-5	TRBV13	.	.	TGTGCCAGCAGCTTTAACAGGCACCAAGAGACCCAGTACTTC	CASSFNRHQETQYF
TRBJ1-1	TRBV10-3	.	.	TGTGCCATCAGTGAGTTGGATTCGTCGAACACTGAAGCTTTCTTT	CAISELDSSNTEAFF
TRBJ1-1	TRBV29-1	.	.	TGCAGCGTTGAAGTAGCAGGGACTGAAGCTTTCTTT	CSVEVAGTEAFF
TRBJ1-2	TRBV5-6	TRBD1	.	TGTGCCAGCAGCCGCGGACAGGGTGATGGCTACACCTTC	CASSRGQGDGYTF
TRBJ2-3	TRBV11-1	.	once	TGTGCCAGCAGCTTAAAGTGGGGGGTCCTCCCCGATACGCAGTATTTT	CASSLKWGVLPDTQYF
TRBJ1-2	TRBV28	.	.	TGTGCCAGCAGTTTGGGCGACCACTATGGCTACACCTTC	CASSLGDHYGYTF
TRBJ2-7	TRBV24-1	TRBD1	.	TGTGCCACCAGTGATAGCGGGACAGGGCTCCACGAGCAGTACTTC	CATSDSGTGLHEQYF
TRBJ1-3	TRBV9	TRBD1	.	TGTGCCAGCAGCGCAAACACGGGACAGGGATCGGCAACTGGAAACACCATATATTTT	CASSANTGQGSATGNTIYF
TRBJ2-5	TRBV3-1/TRBV3-2	TRBD2	.	TGTGCCAGCAGCCAAGCCGGGACTAACCAAGAGACCCAGTACTTC	CASSQAGTNQETQYF
TRBJ1-6	TRBV4-1	.	.	TGCGCCAGCAGCCGTTACAGGGTTCTTCCCTATAATTCACCCCTCCACTTT	CASSRYRVLPYNSPLHF
TRBJ1-6	TRBV6-5	.	.	TGTGCCAGCAGATCTAGAGGTTCACCCCTCCACTTT	CASRSRGSPLHF
TRBJ1-2	TRBV6-6	.	.	TGTGCCAGCAGACTGGAAGGTTATGGCTACACCTTC	CASRLEGYGYTF
TRBJ2-7	TRBV5-1	.	.	TGCGCCAGCAGCTGGGGGGCGGGGAATTACGAGCAGTACTTC	CASSWGAGNYEQYF
TRBJ1-1	TRBV6-1	.	.	TGTGCCAGCAGTGAATGGGAGCCTAGGAACACTGAAGCTTTCTTT	CASSEWEPRNTEAFF
TRBJ2-7	TRBV6-5	TRBD1	.	TGTGCCAGCAGGAACCCAGGGGGCCACGAGCAGTACTTC	CASRNPGGHEQYF
TRBJ1-3	TRBV7-2	.	.	TGTGCCAGCAGCTTAGGCCTGCTCTCTGGAAACACCATATATTTT	CASSLGLLSGNTIYF
TRBJ1-1	TRBV11-2	.	.	TGTGCCAGCAGCTTAGGCTCTATGAACACTGAAGCTTTCTTT	CASSLGSMNTEAFF
TRBJ2-1	TRBV2	.	.	TGTGTTACAGGGCTCGGTGAGCAGTTCTTC	CVTGLGEQFF
TRBJ1-6	TRBV19	.	.	TGTGCCAGTAGTCAGAACTATAATTCACCCCTCCACTTT	CASSQNYNSPLHF
TRBJ1-1	TRBV5-6	.	.	TGTGCCAGCAGCTTGGGGGGCGCTCGGGCTTTCTTT	CASSLGGARAFF
TRBJ1-5	TRBV6-5	.	.	TGTGCCAGCAGTTACGGTGGTGGGGCGGCGAATCAGCCCCAGCATTTT	CASSYGGGAANQPQHF
TRBJ1-5	TRBV6-5	TRBD1	once	TGTGCCAGCAGACCCAACAGGGGGCGCAGGCAGCCCCAGCATTTT	CASRPNRGRRQPQHF
TRBJ1-1	TRBV4-1	.	once	TGCGCCAGCAGCAAAAGCCCCACAGGCGACACTGAAGCTTTCTTT	CASSKSPTGDTEAFF
TRBJ1-1	TRBV18	.	once	TGTGCCAGCTCACCAGCCACAGGGAACACTGAAGCTTTCTTT	CASSPATGNTEAFF
TRBJ1-5	TRBV4-2	.	.	TGTGCCAGCAGCCAAGATTATGGCAACTATCAGCCCCAGCATTTT	CASSQDYGNYQPQHF
TRBJ2-3	TRBV11-2	TRBD2	once	TGTGCCAGCAGCGCATCACTAGCGGGGGGGGATACGCAGTATTTT	CASSASLAGGDTQYF